The entry that follows covers one T cell receptor (beta chain) sequence. What this receptor recognizes is not known. Base quality data are lacking; no much larger clone is found one base away. The data are from a study of blood T cell repertoires in COVID-19 (dated by TCRdb to 2020 to 2022). Turning to the overall study: Collaborator samples came from the United States, Italy and Spain and covered acute and convalescent phases of COVID-19. Where HLA class I and class II types were available, the types were taken from metadata supplied by the sample provider, not from assay-based typing. Subjects who had been exposed to COVID-19, were actively infected with it, or had recovered from it provided the deeply sampled blood TCRbeta repertoires that made up the dataset. The repertoires were released in a freely available public database meant as a resource for research on the immune response to SARS-CoV-2. The samples were drawn from two sources: the first 160 participants of the ongoing ImmuneRACE study, and some 1,300 subjects contributed by 6 global collaborators. The prospective study material was composed of cDNA or gDNA derived from T cells, B-cell-depleted T cells, or PBMCs. A de-identified subject ID, COVID-19 status, age in years and sex were almost always included in the sample metadata.

The investigation overall reported the following: Clinical and demographic metadata were provided uncurated, with the amount varying by source and participant.

TCRbeta CDR3 regions were amplified from genomic DNA by means of the immunoSEQ Assay, a bias-controlled multiplex PCR. Per the authors' processing: Within the assay, amplification of reference gene primers was used to estimate how many nucleated cells each sample contained. Sequence reads were collapsed and filtered to measure the absolute abundance of every unique TCRbeta CDR3 rearrangement. For each sample, productive Simpson clonality was calculated as the square root of Simpson's diversity index across productive rearrangements. The table comes from immuneACCESS by way of TCRdb, which keeps in-frame sequences with V and J called. Part of the clones is missing from these tables; in studies checked, under half for an unresolved V gene and the rest for unknown reasons. Clonal size and the V and J genes are those of that table, whereas D and trimming came from the DNA. Here the sample has 150,000 or so clones; around 80% occur a single time. The top ten clonotypes cover around 8% of the sample.

The collaborating institutions used their own protocols to collect whole blood in K2EDTA tubes. For TCRbeta analysis, collaborators shipped samples in one of three forms: frozen whole blood, isolated PBMCs, or DNA extracted from either of those sample types. V is cut by 7 bases and J by 0 bases, and the space between the germline ends is 18 bases. The germline V gene (reference sequence) yields SEHNR for CDR1 and FQNEAQ for CDR2. Counted from cysteine to phenylalanine, this CDR3 has 16 amino acids. Only CDR3 DNA is held: 48 bases, read in frame from base 1. The clonotype originates from a woman in her 70s with acute or convalescent COVID-19. The specimen was peripheral blood. The sequence is built from TRBV7-9 and TRBJ1-1, with the D gene not confidently named. Read as DNA, the sequence is TGTGCCAGCACCCCACCTGCCGGGAACATGAACACTGAAGCTTTCTTT. Translated, it reads CASTPPAGNMNTEAFF.